Shown below are 17 T cell receptor beta chains from a single sample sequenced in a study of cytomegalovirus exposure and HLA in healthy donors. A multiplex PCR was run with 60 Vbeta primers and 13 Jbeta primers. Sequencing used immunoSEQ multiplex PCR; TCRdb keeps in-frame clones, though not all of them. The repertoire holds roughly 290,000 clones, 75% to 85% seen once, with about 0.3% in the top ten. Material for sequencing was PBMCs. The receptors stem from a girl aged 2 to 9 in good health and CMV-seronegative.

This CDR3 reads CASSLNRGHSYEQYF. The CDR3 nucleotides read TGTGCCAGCAGCTTGAACAGGGGCCACTCCTACGAGCAGTACTTC. The chain uses TRBV5-8 and TRBJ2-7, with 7 positions matching TRBD1. CDR3 size: 15 residues. Germline values: CDR1 SGHTS, CDR2 YDEGEE. Losses at the gene ends were 1 base for V and 0 bases for J; bases not matched to a gene: 4.

V usage is TRBV7-2 and J usage is TRBJ2-7; TRBD2 is a possible D gene (6 bases). From germline, CDR1 is SGHTA and CDR2 FQGNSA. There are 15 residues in the CDR3. The V end was cut by 2 bases, the J end by 3 bases, with 14 bases between. For the CDR3, the DNA is TGTGCCAGCAGCTTACCGGGGACTCTCCGCTACGAGCAGTACTTC. Translation gives CASSLPGTLRYEQYF.

This clone has a single count. The CDR3: CASSLFTGSGNTIYF. The CDR3 DNA is TGTGCCAGCAGTTTATTTACAGGGTCAGGAAACACCATATATTTT. This chain joins TRBV28 and TRBJ1-3; a weak D match, TRBD1 (6 bases). V was cut by 1 base and J by 4 bases, with 11 bases left in between. The CDR3 spans 15 residues. Germline CDR1 reads MDHEN; CDR2 reads SYDVKM.

J is TRBJ2-7 and V is TRBV15; TRBD1 matches at 8 bases. This CDR3 region has 15 residues. The germline V gene has CDR1 LNHNV and CDR2 YYDKDF (reference sequence). Trimming took 4 bases from V and 0 from J; bases not matched to a gene: 5. The CDR3 region has the DNA TGTGCCACCAGCACGGACAGGGTAGGCTCCTACGAGCAGTACTTC. Translated, it gives CATSTDRVGSYEQYF.

The chain has TRBV7-4 and TRBJ2-5, with 7 bases that match TRBD1. Per the germline V gene, CDR1 is SGHVT and CDR2 is SQSDAQ. Unmatched junction bases numbered 5, after V lost 9 bases and J lost 1 base. The CDR3 runs 13 residues. CDR3 coding DNA: TGTGCCAGTTCGGGACAGCTCCAAGAGACCCAGTACTTC. Protein product: CASSGQLQETQYF.

This chain links TRBV4-2 with TRBJ2-1; 9 bases match TRBD2. CDR1 and CDR2 (germline): LGHNA, YNFKEQ. This CDR3 has 21 amino acids. Trimming removed 0 bases from V and 15 bases from J; junction bases left unmatched: 30. CDR3 region: CASSQDPLLAHNAAGGPYPFF. The CDR3 coding sequence is TGTGCCAGCAGCCAAGATCCTCTCTTAGCCCACAATGCGGCGGGAGGGCCGTATCCGTTCTTC.

The V gene is TRBV5-1, the J gene TRBJ1-2, with TRBD1 matching over 8 bases. Germline V gene sequence: CDR1 SGHRS, CDR2 YFSETQ. CDR3 size: 13 residues. V trimming: 4 bases; J trimming: 8 bases; junction bases outside the gene matches: 7. CDR3 DNA sequence: TGCGCCAGCAGCACGACAGGGGTGATCGGCTACACCTTC. Its translation: CASSTTGVIGYTF.

The chain is built from TRBV19 and TRBJ2-1; 10 nucleotides agree with TRBD2. The CDR3 consists of 20 residues. Trimming at V came to 2 bases and at J to 0 bases, leaving 13 bases not matched to a gene. CDR1 LNHDA and CDR2 SQIVND come from the germline V gene (reference sequence). The CDR3 DNA sequence: TGTGCCAGTAGTATACAGCTAGCGGGAGTTCCCTCCAGCTCCTACAATGAGCAGTTCTTC. Translation: CASSIQLAGVPSSSYNEQFF.

The chain combines TRBV15 with TRBJ1-5, with TRBD1 matching 8 bases. V lost 0 bases and J lost 4; bases outside the gene matches: 11. The CDR3 spans 18 residues. Germline values: CDR1 LNHNV, CDR2 YYDKDF (reference sequence). The CDR3 here is CATSRDFKQGGPNQPQHF. DNA of the CDR3: TGTGCCACCAGCAGAGATTTTAAACAGGGGGGTCCAAATCAGCCCCAGCATTTT. Full variable domain (rest looked up from reference TRBV15 and TRBJ1-5): DAMVIQNPRYQVTQFGKPVTLSCSQTLNHNVMYWYQQKSSQAPKLLFHYYDKDFNNEADTPDNFQSRRPNTSFCFLDIRSPGLGDTAMYLCATSRDFKQGGPNQPQHFGDGTRLSIL.

The chain couples TRBV5-1 to TRBJ1-1; 7 bases map to TRBD1. This CDR3 contains 15 residues. Germline V gene data show CDR1 as SGHRS and CDR2 as YFSETQ. Unmatched junction bases numbered 7, after V lost 4 bases and J lost 1 base. CDR3 residues: CASSLRQGRNTEAFF. CDR3 DNA: TGCGCCAGCAGCCTAAGACAGGGAAGGAACACTGAAGCTTTCTTT.

The chain links TRBV18 to TRBJ1-2; TRBD1 matches at 8 bases. The V segment lost 2 bases and the J segment 0 bases; nucleotides outside the gene matches: 8. The CDR3 spans 17 residues. The germline V gene encodes CDR1 KGHSH and CDR2 LQKENI. CDR3 sequence: CASSPVRQGWANYGYTF. The DNA of the CDR3 is TGTGCCAGCTCACCAGTGAGACAGGGGTGGGCTAACTATGGCTACACCTTC.

This sequence joins TRBV2 and TRBJ2-7; TRBD2 aligns across 8 bases. This CDR3 has 14 amino acids. Germline CDR1 is SNHLY and CDR2 is FYNNEI. With 7 bases clipped from V and 3 bases from J, the junction kept 8 bases outside the gene matches. The CDR3 spells CASNGGGLIYEQYF. The DNA for the CDR3 is TGTGCCAGCAACGGGGGGGGCCTTATCTACGAGCAGTACTTC.

The chain has TRBV27 and TRBJ1-1; no clear D. V lost 6 bases to trimming and J lost 0 bases, with 14 bases between them. This CDR3 has 15 residues. Germline CDR1 MNHEY, CDR2 SMNVEV (reference sequence). In DNA form, the CDR3 reads TGTGCCAGCAGGACCTTGGGCGCCATGAACACTGAAGCTTTCTTT. Residues: CASRTLGAMNTEAFF.

The rearrangement links TRBV4-1 to TRBJ2-7; D is uncertain. There are 14 residues in the CDR3. Deletions cut 1 base from V and 3 bases from J, with 10 bases between. Germline values: CDR1 MGHRA, CDR2 YSYEKL. CDR3 coding DNA: TGCGCCAGCAGCCAAGGGAGTTCGAACTACGAGCAGTACTTC. This sequence encodes CASSQGSSNYEQYF.

The chain employs TRBV7-9 and TRBJ2-3; TRBD2 aligns across 7 bases. The CDR3 covers 13 residues. Trimming cost V 5 bases and J 8 bases; bases outside gene matches: 7. Germline-derived CDR1 and CDR2 are SEHNR and FQNEAQ (reference sequence). Here the CDR3 reads CASSPSSGPTQYF. The DNA for the CDR3 is TGTGCCAGCAGCCCATCTAGCGGCCCTACGCAGTATTTT.

The chain is built from TRBV7-9 and TRBJ1-1; no clear D. Germline assignment: CDR1 SEHNR and CDR2 FQNEAQ (reference sequence). The germline V and J ends were trimmed by 4 bases and 1 base, with 19 bases remaining between them. The CDR3 has 17 amino acids. CDR3: CASSSPGKRRWNTEAFF. CDR3 nucleotide sequence: TGTGCCAGCAGCTCCCCTGGTAAACGCAGATGGAACACTGAAGCTTTCTTT.

Points on this clone: The same CDR3 is also encoded by other DNA sequences in this sample. The J gene is TRBJ2-2, the V gene TRBV27, with D perhaps matching TRBD1 (5 bases). V shed 3 bases and J shed 0 bases, with 5 bases lying between them. Germline CDR1 reads MNHEY; CDR2 reads SMNVEV (reference sequence). The CDR3 sequence is 14 residues long. For the CDR3, the DNA is TGTGCCAGCAGTTTCAGGGCGAACACCGGGGAGCTGTTTTTT. Translating it yields CASSFRANTGELFF.